These T cell receptor beta chains were read from a single sample in a study of T-cell memory formation after mild COVID-19. TCRdb passed the 5' RACE reads through MiXCR, listing each CDR3 protein once. The table records about 84,000 distinct CDR3 sequences, roughly 13% of them present only once. Sequenced input: PBMCs or a T cell subset sorted from them (not recorded which). The receptor set was obtained from an adult woman who had mild COVID-19 (a few samples of this study predate the infection). Cell type and time point are not known. The CDR3 runs from the conserved cysteine through the conserved F or W. Fields, in order: D gene, clone size, V gene, J gene, CDR3 protein, CDR3 DNA. A D gene is named only where the DNA matches it firmly. Clone size is given for some rows only: seen once, a few or many times, or a class if the clone is expanded.

TRBD1	NA	TRBV29-1	TRBJ2-7	CSVSTGVNEQYF	TGCAGCGTCTCGACAGGGGTCAACGAGCAGTACTTC
NA	NA	TRBV27	TRBJ2-2	CASSPRDSNTGELFF	TGTGCCAGCAGTCCGCGTGACAGTAACACCGGGGAGCTGTTTTTT
NA	many	TRBV9	TRBJ2-1	CASSKRVTYNEQFF	TGTGCCAGCAGCAAAAGGGTCACGTACAATGAGCAGTTCTTC
NA	few	TRBV7-9	TRBJ2-5	CASKFFTPQETQYF	TGTGCCAGCAAATTTTTTACACCACAAGAGACCCAGTACTTC
TRBD1	NA	TRBV3-1	TRBJ2-6	CASSQVWDSGANVLTF	TGTGCCAGCAGCCAAGTTTGGGACAGTGGGGCCAACGTCCTGACTTTC
NA	few	TRBV7-6	TRBJ1-1	CASSLFEGTEAFF	TGTGCCAGCAGCTTATTTGAGGGGACTGAAGCTTTCTTT
TRBD2	NA	TRBV28	TRBJ2-5	CASSLSLGLQDQETQYF	TGTGCCAGCAGTTTATCGCTGGGACTACAGGATCAAGAGACCCAGTACTTC
NA	NA	TRBV29-1	TRBJ2-7	CSVEDHSSYEQYF	TGCAGCGTTGAAGATCACAGCTCCTACGAGCAGTACTTC
TRBD1	medium-sized	TRBV24-1	TRBJ2-5	CATSEGQGETQYF	TGTGCCACCAGTGAGGGACAGGGAGAGACCCAGTACTTC
TRBD2	few	TRBV11-3	TRBJ2-3	CASSYSGDDSDTQYF	TGTGCCAGCAGCTATAGCGGGGATGATTCGGATACGCAGTATTTT
NA	few	TRBV29-1	TRBJ2-1	CSVHLPGAGYNEQFF	TGCAGCGTCCACCTCCCGGGGGCAGGCTACAATGAGCAGTTCTTC
TRBD1	NA	TRBV12-3/TRBV12-4	TRBJ1-2	CASRTGTGSGYGYTF	TGTGCCAGCAGAACCGGGACAGGCAGTGGGTATGGCTACACCTTC
NA	many	TRBV6-6	TRBJ2-3	CASSYVDSPPGTDTQYF	TGTGCCAGCAGTTACGTCGACAGCCCCCCGGGAACAGATACGCAGTATTTT
NA	few	TRBV4-3	TRBJ1-1	CASSQVGQVSRIEPEAFF	TGCGCCAGCAGCCAAGTGGGTCAAGTGTCTCGTATTGAGCCTGAAGCTTTCTTT
NA	few	TRBV7-9	TRBJ1-1	CASSLLGTGGTEAFF	TGTGCCAGCAGCTTACTTGGGACGGGAGGAACTGAAGCTTTCTTT
TRBD1	few	TRBV25-1	TRBJ1-1	CASSDWDRAEAFF	TGTGCCAGCAGTGATTGGGACAGGGCCGAAGCTTTCTTT
NA	few	TRBV2	TRBJ2-3	CASSDGRALFADTQYF	TGTGCCAGCAGTGACGGCAGGGCATTGTTTGCAGATACGCAGTATTTT
TRBD1	NA	TRBV29-1	TRBJ2-7	CSATPGQGAWPQYF	TGCAGCGCTACACCGGGACAGGGGGCTTGGCCGCAGTACTTC
NA	few	TRBV6-2/TRBV6-3	TRBJ1-1	CASSLTANTEAFF	TGTGCCAGCAGTTTAACAGCGAACACTGAAGCTTTCTTT
TRBD1	few	TRBV5-1	TRBJ2-7	CASTTGTGAYEQYF	TGCGCCAGCACGACCGGGACAGGGGCCTACGAGCAGTACTTC
TRBD2	many	TRBV20-1	TRBJ2-3	CSAPPGTTRSTDTQYF	TGCAGTGCTCCACCTGGGACTACCAGAAGCACAGATACGCAGTATTTT
NA	many	TRBV12-3/TRBV12-4	TRBJ2-1	CASSLRETYYNEQFF	TGTGCCAGCAGTTTACGGGAGACCTACTACAATGAGCAGTTCTTC
TRBD2	few	TRBV11-3	TRBJ2-1	CASKQDGREGTEQFF	TGTGCCAGCAAACAGGACGGGAGGGAAGGTACCGAGCAGTTCTTC
NA	few	TRBV12-3/TRBV12-4	TRBJ1-5	CASSRTENYNSNQPQHF	TGTGCCAGCAGCCGGACAGAGAATTATAATAGCAATCAGCCCCAGCATTTT
TRBD1	few	TRBV7-9	TRBJ1-1	CASSPSLQGAGAEAFF	TGTGCCAGCAGCCCCAGCCTCCAGGGGGCGGGCGCTGAAGCTTTCTTT
TRBD2	many	TRBV7-9	TRBJ2-7	CASSGLAGDLEQYF	TGTGCCAGCAGTGGACTAGCGGGGGACCTCGAGCAGTACTTC
NA	NA	TRBV20-1	TRBJ2-5	CSARDLETQYF	TGCAGTGCTAGAGATCTGGAGACCCAGTACTTC
NA	many	TRBV20-1	TRBJ2-5	CSATDRRETQYF	TGCAGTGCCACGGACCGTCGAGAGACCCAGTACTTC
NA	few	TRBV7-6	TRBJ2-7	CASSPGDSIYEQYF	TGTGCCAGCAGCCCAGGGGACTCGATCTACGAGCAGTACTTC
TRBD2	NA	TRBV29-1	TRBJ2-1	CSDETSGVYNEQFF	TGCAGCGATGAGACTAGCGGGGTCTACAATGAGCAGTTCTTC
NA	few	TRBV7-9	TRBJ2-7	CASSLAQDFAYEQYF	TGTGCCAGCAGCTTAGCGCAGGACTTCGCCTACGAGCAGTACTTC
NA	NA	TRBV7-9	TRBJ2-1	CDSSNSGSYNEQFF	TGTGACAGCAGCAACTCGGGCTCCTACAATGAGCAGTTCTTC
NA	NA	TRBV5-4	TRBJ2-7	CASSSRNSYEQYF	TGTGCCAGCAGCTCCAGGAATTCCTACGAGCAGTACTTC
TRBD2	NA	TRBV4-2	TRBJ2-7	CASSPKAGVADEQYF	TGTGCCAGCAGCCCTAAGGCGGGAGTGGCGGACGAGCAGTACTTC
TRBD2	NA	TRBV4-3	TRBJ2-1	CASRQTIAGVDYNEQFF	TGCGCCAGCAGACAAACCATAGCGGGAGTGGACTACAATGAGCAGTTCTTC
TRBD1	NA	TRBV28	TRBJ2-6	CASSTKTGVGANVLTF	TGTGCCAGCAGTACTAAAACAGGGGTCGGGGCCAACGTCCTGACTTTC
NA	NA	TRBV7-6	TRBJ2-1	CASSPLPGAEQFF	TGTGCCAGCAGCCCGTTACCTGGAGCTGAGCAGTTCTTC
TRBD2	few	TRBV7-8	TRBJ2-2	CASSFLGLAGGRINTGELFF	TGTGCCAGCAGCTTCTTAGGACTAGCGGGAGGAAGAATAAACACCGGGGAGCTGTTTTTT
TRBD2	few	TRBV2	TRBJ2-7	CASEGGLNSYEQYF	TGTGCCAGCGAGGGAGGGTTAAACTCCTACGAGCAGTACTTC
TRBD2	few	TRBV7-9	TRBJ2-1	CASSRRTSAYNEQFF	TGTGCCAGCAGCCGGAGGACTAGCGCATACAATGAGCAGTTCTTC